Below, 20 T cell receptor beta chains from the same sample are listed, as sequenced in a study of blood T cells in healthy people across ages. Alongside a J-beta primer mix, a sample-barcoded 5' primer served in a second PCR lasting about 7 to 11 cycles. TCRdb re-derived calls from the 5' RACE reads in MiXCR, one entry per CDR3 protein. The sample lists approximately 1.5 million distinct CDR3 sequences; approximately 43% were seen once. The sample comprised blood. These receptors came from a woman between 18 and 29 years old in good health.

With respect to this clonotype: This may come from a read error, since a much larger clone is one base off. The V gene is TRBV7-9, the J gene TRBJ2-3; 12 nucleotides align to TRBD2. J lost 2 bases, V lost 1 base, and 7 bases had no gene match. This CDR3 spans 18 amino acids. CDR1 and CDR2 from the germline V gene are SEHNR and FQNEAQ (reference sequence). The DNA for the CDR3 is TGTGCCAGCAGCTTAGACGAACTAGCGGGGGGAACCACAGATACGCAGTATTTT. Encoded protein: CASSLDELAGGTTDTQYF.

The chain carries TRBV6-2 or TRBV6-3 and TRBJ2-2; 8 bases match TRBD2. Germline V CDR1 and CDR2: MNHEY, SVGEGT. The CDR3 totals 16 residues. The CDR3 nucleotides read TGTGACACGACGACGGGGGGGCACTATCGGACCGGGGAGCTGTTTTTT. Its protein product is CDTTTGGHYRTGELFF.

Details on this clonotype: A junction end diverges from the germline sequence, so it may reflect a read error. The chain uses TRBV4-3 and TRBJ2-3; 9 nucleotides agree with TRBD2. Per the germline V gene, CDR1 is LGHNA and CDR2 is YSLEER. There are 16 residues in the CDR3. Here the CDR3 DNA reads TGCGTCAGCAGCCTATCGGGCGGGAGGGCCAGAGATACGCAGTATTTT. Translated: CVSSLSGGRARDTQYF.

This clonotype was seen a few times. This rearrangement joins TRBV19 to TRBJ2-3; D gene ambiguous. Germline values: CDR1 LNHDA, CDR2 SQIVND (reference sequence). CDR3 length equals 15 residues. Trimming removed 7 bases at V and 0 bases at J, with 14 bases between. The CDR3 DNA is TGTGCCAGTACCCTCGGGCCAGGTAGCACAGATACGCAGTATTTT. Its translation: CASTLGPGSTDTQYF. Drawing the rest from reference TRBV19 and TRBJ2-3, the complete variable domain is DGGITQSPKYLFRKEGQNVTLSCEQNLNHDAMYWYRQDPGQGLRLIYYSQIVNDFQKGDIAEGYSVSREKKESFPLTVTSAQKNPTAFYLCASTLGPGSTDTQYFGPGTRLTVL.

This chain joins TRBV2 and TRBJ2-5; D is tentatively TRBD1 or TRBD2 (5 bases each). Germline V gene lookup returns CDR1 SNHLY and CDR2 FYNNEI. The length of the CDR3 is 13 residues. Between the trimmed V and J ends, which lost 8 bases and 1 base, there was a span of 11 bases. The CDR3 loop is CASGSGRQETQYF. In DNA, the CDR3 is TGTGCCAGCGGATCGGGGCGCCAAGAGACCCAGTACTTC.

The J gene is TRBJ1-1, the V gene TRBV10-3, with a weak D call TRBD1 (5 bases). CDR1 ENHRY and CDR2 SYGVKD come from the germline V gene. The CDR3 extends over 17 amino acids. V lost 0 bases to trimming and J lost 2 bases, with 16 bases between them. Here the CDR3 DNA reads TGTGCCATCAGTGAGTCCTGGACAAGGAGGGGAAACACTGAAGCTTTCTTT. This codes for CAISESWTRRGNTEAFF.

The chain employs TRBV9 and TRBJ2-3; unclear D gene. Germline CDR1 SGDLS, CDR2 YYNGEE. Trimming shortened V by 0 bases and J by 5 bases, and 7 bases separated the two germline ends. The CDR3 is made up of 13 amino acids. Here the CDR3 reads CASSVGAIDTQYF. The CDR3 DNA sequence: TGTGCCAGCAGCGTAGGGGCAATAGATACGCAGTATTTT.

The chain carries TRBV4-1 and TRBJ2-7, with 8 bases matching TRBD1. V shed 2 bases, J shed 4 bases, and the junction held 7 bases outside the gene matches. Germline loops: CDR1 MGHRA, CDR2 YSYEKL. This CDR3 spans 15 amino acids. The CDR3 bases are TGCGCCAGCAGCCAAACGGGACAGGCTGGGTACGAGCAGTACTTC. Translating gives CASSQTGQAGYEQYF.

This clonotype was picked up a small number of times. The CDR3 is CAGRKGGGDTQYF. For the CDR3, the DNA is TGTGCCGGCCGGAAGGGGGGTGGAGATACGCAGTATTTT. The chain links TRBV12-3 or TRBV12-4 to TRBJ2-3; D is possibly TRBD1 or TRBD2 (6 bases each). Trimming pared 11 bases from V and 5 bases from J, leaving 17 bases between. The CDR3 loop spans 13 amino acids.

This chain connects TRBV12-3 or TRBV12-4 to TRBJ1-2, with D perhaps matching TRBD1 (5 bases). The ends were cut back, 7 bases at V and 5 bases at J, with 8 bases in the middle. The CDR3 consists of 11 residues. The CDR3 is CASTGVYGYTF. CDR3 nucleotide sequence: TGTGCCAGCACGGGGGTGTATGGCTACACCTTC.

This clonotype was counted between two and nine times. The gene calls are TRBV10-3 and TRBJ1-1; 9 bases map to TRBD1. With 8 bases clipped from V and 5 bases from J, the junction kept 12 bases outside the gene matches. This CDR3 spans 15 amino acids. Germline V gene sequence: CDR1 ENHRY, CDR2 SYGVKD. DNA for the CDR3: TGTGCCATCTATGATCCGGACAGGGGTGTTACTGAAGCTTTCTTT. It yields the protein CAIYDPDRGVTEAFF.

The gene calls are TRBV5-6 and TRBJ2-7, with 13 bases matching TRBD2. Germline V lookup: CDR1 SGHDT, CDR2 YYEEEE. The CDR3 runs to 17 residues. Trimming cost V 3 bases and J 7 bases; bases outside gene matches: 13. CDR3 sequence (DNA): TGTGCCAGCAGCTGGCGGACTAGCGGGGGCTCCTACAATGAGCAGTACTTC. Translated, it gives CASSWRTSGGSYNEQYF.

The rearrangement links TRBV6-5 to TRBJ2-1, with 7 bases matching TRBD1. The junction had 9 bases not matched to a gene; V was cut back by 1 base and J by 9 bases. The CDR3 is 15 amino acids. Germline-derived CDR1 and CDR2 are MNHEY and SVGAGI. The CDR3: CASSYFPQGVGEQFF. In nucleotides, the CDR3 is TGTGCCAGCAGTTACTTCCCCCAGGGGGTAGGTGAGCAGTTCTTC.

V is TRBV7-2 and J is TRBJ2-1; TRBD2 matches 10 bases. CDR3 length equals 15 residues. J was trimmed by 10 bases and V by 4 bases; bases with no gene match: 10. Per germline, CDR1 SGHTA and CDR2 FQGNSA. The CDR3 nucleotides are TGTGCCAGCAGCTCAGACGGTCTAGCGGGAGTCGAGCAGTTCTTC. Encoded protein: CASSSDGLAGVEQFF. Supplemented by reference TRBV7-2 and TRBJ2-1, the full variable domain reads GAGVSQSPSNKVTEKGKDVELRCDPISGHTALYWYRQSLGQGLEFLIYFQGNSAPDKSGLPSDRFSAERTGGSVSTLTIQRTQQEDSAVYLCASSSDGLAGVEQFFGPGTRLTVL.

The chain is built from TRBV4-3 and TRBJ1-4; no clear D gene. V was shortened by 0 bases and J by 7 bases, with 12 bases between the two germline ends. CDR1 is LGHNA and CDR2 is YSLEER in the germline V gene. The CDR3 extends over 15 amino acids. CDR3 coding DNA: TGCGCCAGCAGCCAAGACAAGTTTTATAGTGAAAAACTGTTTTTT. Encoded protein: CASSQDKFYSEKLFF.

This clonotype has only a few counts. The gene calls are TRBV7-9 and TRBJ1-2, with D possibly TRBD1 on 6 matching bases. Trimming removed 5 bases from V and 4 bases from J, with 14 bases in between. This CDR3 contains 14 residues. Per the germline V gene, CDR1 is SEHNR and CDR2 is FQNEAQ (reference sequence). DNA for the CDR3: TGTGCCAGCAGCCACGTTGGGGGGCTCTATGGCTACACCTTC. This translates into CASSHVGGLYGYTF.

Only a few counts were recorded for this clonotype. This CDR3 reads CASSDPRLKTQYF. The DNA of the CDR3 is TGTGCCAGCAGCGATCCCAGGCTGAAGACCCAGTACTTC. V gene TRBV6-5 combines with J gene TRBJ2-5; no clear D. CDR3 length: 13 residues. Per germline, CDR1 MNHEY and CDR2 SVGAGI. V gave up 6 bases and J gave up 6 bases, with 14 bases separating them.

This clonotype was observed a few times. V gene TRBV7-2 combines with J gene TRBJ1-2; D gene unclear. The CDR3 is 13 residues long. Germline CDR1 and CDR2: SGHTA and FQGNSA. V dropped 3 bases and J dropped 2 bases, with 7 bases sitting between them. CDR3 DNA: TGTGCCAGCAGCTTCGAGAAGAACTATGGCTACACCTTC. Translating gives CASSFEKNYGYTF.

This clonotype has only a few counts. The J gene is TRBJ2-5, the V gene TRBV5-1; TRBD2 matches at 9 bases. With V trimmed by 6 bases and J by 3 bases, 12 bases remained unmatched. Germline lookup yields CDR1 SGHRS and CDR2 YFSETQ. The CDR3 covers 16 residues. The CDR3 region has the DNA TGCGCCAGCACCCACGGCGGGGGGGCGAGAGAAGAGACCCAGTACTTC. Its protein is CASTHGGGAREETQYF.

This clonotype was recorded a few times. V is TRBV20-1 and J is TRBJ2-1, with 9 nucleotides matching TRBD2. Germline V lookup: CDR1 DFQATT, CDR2 SNEGSKA (reference sequence). Losses at the gene ends were 0 bases for V and 4 bases for J; bases not matched to a gene: 7. The CDR3 length is 16 residues. The CDR3 is CSARDPASGGYNEQFF. The DNA for the CDR3 is TGCAGTGCTAGAGATCCGGCAAGCGGGGGGTACAATGAGCAGTTCTTC.